This is a list of T cell receptor beta chains from one sample in a study of blood T cells in healthy people across ages. MiXCR was run by TCRdb on the 5' RACE reads, yielding one entry per CDR3 protein. The table shows around 1,000,000 distinct CDR3 sequences, with less than 25% occurring only once. These data were likewise used in another study, on T cells of mothers and their children.

The specimen sequenced was blood. The receptors shown here come from a girl aged 2 to 10 in good health. CDR3s include the opening cysteine and the closing phenylalanine or tryptophan. Each record gives: D gene, J gene, clone size, V gene, CDR3 protein, CDR3 DNA. D genes are given only for firm matches. Some rows mark clone size as missing; the rest say once, few, many or name a class of expanded clone.

.	TRBJ2-7	many	TRBV6-5	CASSPGPRSYEQYF	TGTGCCAGCAGTCCCGGGCCCCGCTCCTACGAGCAGTACTTC
.	TRBJ1-1	.	TRBV2	CASSVPPGKLSNTEAFF	TGTGCCAGCAGTGTCCCACCGGGAAAATTGTCGAACACTGAAGCTTTCTTT
.	TRBJ1-2	once	TRBV7-3	CASSLSEGTYGYTF	TGTGCCAGCAGCTTAAGCGAGGGGACCTATGGCTACACCTTC
.	TRBJ2-1	.	TRBV20-1	CSARGEVRVWNEQFF	TGCAGTGCTAGAGGGGAAGTGAGAGTTTGGAATGAGCAGTTCTTC
.	TRBJ2-5	many	TRBV20-1	CSARRGQETQYF	TGCAGTGCTAGGCGGGGCCAAGAGACCCAGTACTTC
.	TRBJ2-1	.	TRBV29-1	CSVWQENYNEQFF	TGCAGCGTTTGGCAGGAGAATTACAATGAGCAGTTCTTC
.	TRBJ1-2	.	TRBV5-6	CASSRSGTDRHGYTF	TGTGCCAGCAGCCGTTCAGGGACGGACAGACATGGCTACACCTTC
.	TRBJ1-2	.	TRBV25-1	CASSDYRSLGYTF	TGTGCCAGCAGTGATTATCGGTCTCTGGGCTACACCTTC
.	TRBJ2-5	few	TRBV5-6	CASSFHRDLESGETQHF	TGTGCCAGCAGCTTCCACCGGGACCTTGAAAGTGGAGAGACCCAGCACTTC
.	TRBJ1-4	few	TRBV28	CASSLDGPDEKLFF	TGTGCCAGCAGCCTGGACGGACCGGATGAAAAACTGTTTTTT
.	TRBJ2-1	few	TRBV20-1	CSARDRSGLLFNEQFF	TGCAGTGCTAGAGATCGATCCGGGTTACTATTCAATGAGCAGTTCTTC
TRBD1	TRBJ2-2	few	TRBV19	CASSGGVLDTGELFF	TGTGCCAGTTCAGGGGGCGTCCTGGACACCGGGGAGCTGTTTTTT
.	TRBJ2-7	few	TRBV29-1	CSVGSGYEQYF	TGCAGCGTTGGTTCGGGTTACGAGCAGTACTTC
TRBD2	TRBJ2-1	few	TRBV28	CASLRREGPYNEQFF	TGTGCCAGCCTTAGGAGGGAGGGGCCCTACAATGAGCAGTTCTTC
.	TRBJ1-1	few	TRBV12-3/TRBV12-4	CASSRQLNTEAFF	TGTGCCAGCAGTCGACAGCTTAACACTGAAGCTTTCTTT
.	TRBJ2-7	.	TRBV4-3	CASSPYHQAYEQYF	TGCGCCAGCAGCCCCTATCACCAGGCCTACGAGCAGTACTTC
.	TRBJ2-5	many	TRBV5-1	CASSLGVQETQYF	TGTGCCAGCAGCTTAGGGGTCCAAGAGACCCAGTACTTC
.	TRBJ2-7	few	TRBV11-1	CASSIGPAYEQYF	TGTGCCAGCAGCATTGGGCCGGCCTACGAGCAGTACTTC
.	TRBJ2-3	.	TRBV11-2	CASSLDAPPGITDTQYF	TGTGCCAGCAGCTTAGATGCCCCCCCCGGGATCACAGATACGCAGTATTTT
TRBD1	TRBJ2-4	.	TRBV7-4	CASSFQPGQVAKNIQYF	TGTGCCAGCAGCTTCCAGCCGGGACAGGTAGCCAAAAACATTCAGTACTTC
.	TRBJ2-3	.	TRBV20-1	CSARDMDTQYF	TGCAGTGCTAGAGATATGGATACGCAGTATTTT
.	TRBJ2-7	.	TRBV6-5	CASSRTSLYEQYF	TGTGCCAGCAGTCGAACTAGTCTCTACGAGCAGTACTTC
TRBD2	TRBJ2-7	.	TRBV9	CASSPGGDYYEQYF	TGTGCCAGCAGCCCGGGGGGAGATTACTACGAGCAGTACTTC
TRBD2	TRBJ2-7	few	TRBV27	CASSLSGSNEQYF	TGTGCCAGCAGTCTTAGCGGGAGCAACGAGCAGTACTTC
TRBD2	TRBJ2-5	few	TRBV20-1	CSAVGNSGGAEETQYF	TGCAGTGCTGTGGGTAATAGCGGGGGGGCCGAAGAGACCCAGTACTTC
.	TRBJ1-3	few	TRBV28	CASSSPHAGPHSGNTIYF	TGTGCCAGCAGTTCTCCCCACGCCGGGCCCCACTCTGGAAACACCATATATTTT
.	TRBJ1-2	many	TRBV5-1	CASSSEDGYTF	TGCGCCAGCAGCTCGGAGGATGGCTACACCTTC
TRBD1	TRBJ2-5	.	TRBV20-1	CSASHHAAGGETQYF	TGCAGTGCTAGCCATCACGCCGCAGGGGGAGAGACCCAGTACTTC
.	TRBJ2-5	.	TRBV7-9	CASSPDLEETQYF	TGTGCCAGCAGCCCCGATCTCGAGGAGACCCAGTACTTC
.	TRBJ1-2	few	TRBV12-3/TRBV12-4	CAILPKGLWDGYTF	TGTGCCATCCTACCGAAAGGACTCTGGGATGGCTACACCTTC
.	TRBJ2-7	few	TRBV7-2	CASSFNGGYEQYF	TGTGCCAGCAGCTTTAACGGGGGCTACGAGCAGTACTTC
.	TRBJ2-5	.	TRBV7-6	CASSQSGGRETQYF	TGTGCCAGCAGCCAATCAGGGGGGCGGGAGACCCAGTACTTC
TRBD2	TRBJ2-7	.	TRBV29-1	CSVVLAGGREQYF	TGCAGCGTTGTGTTAGCGGGAGGGCGTGAGCAGTACTTC
.	TRBJ1-2	.	TRBV7-9	CASSLALSPNYGYTF	TGTGCCAGCAGCTTAGCGCTATCGCCGAACTATGGCTACACCTTC
.	TRBJ2-1	few	TRBV28	CASSPTLSGVNNEQFF	TGTGCCAGCAGTCCCACCCTGTCCGGGGTAAACAATGAGCAGTTCTTC
.	TRBJ2-5	.	TRBV6-2/TRBV6-3	CASSTGSGLETQYF	TGTGCCAGCAGTACAGGGTCAGGTTTGGAGACCCAGTACTTC
TRBD1	TRBJ2-5	.	TRBV5-6	CASSLATGRETQYF	TGTGCCAGCAGCTTAGCGACAGGGCGAGAGACCCAGTACTTC
.	TRBJ2-2	few	TRBV9	CASSVALGADGELFF	TGTGCCAGCAGCGTAGCTCTGGGGGCCGACGGGGAGCTGTTTTTT
TRBD2	TRBJ2-3	few	TRBV20-1	CSALAGTATDTQYF	TGCAGTGCTTTAGCGGGTACCGCCACAGATACGCAGTATTTT
.	TRBJ2-1	.	TRBV5-6	CASTSGRGDEQFF	TGTGCCAGTACCTCAGGACGGGGCGATGAGCAGTTCTTC
.	TRBJ2-7	many	TRBV12-5	CASGLGVSGYQSSYEQYF	TGTGCTAGTGGTTTGGGAGTTAGCGGATACCAAAGCTCCTACGAGCAGTACTTC
.	TRBJ2-7	few	TRBV27	CASRARKDGITPYEQYF	TGTGCCAGCCGGGCTCGTAAGGACGGAATCACCCCCTACGAGCAGTACTTC
.	TRBJ1-1	.	TRBV29-1	CSVEDGENTEASF	TGCAGCGTTGAAGATGGGGAGAACACTGAAGCTTCCTTT
TRBD2	TRBJ2-1	few	TRBV20-1	CSARDLGGRKEQFF	TGCAGTGCTAGAGATCTCGGCGGGAGGAAGGAGCAGTTCTTC
TRBD2	TRBJ2-3	.	TRBV7-2	CASSFRASGNTDTRYF	TGTGCCAGCAGCTTCAGGGCTAGCGGGAACACAGATACGCGGTATTTT